The 3 T cell receptor beta chains below all came from one sample that was sequenced in a study of T cell changes during pregnancy in multiple sclerosis. Profiled with immunoSEQ multiplex PCR; TCRdb holds only in-frame clones, not every one. The sample records about 41,000 clones, over 90% being singletons. This material consisted of CD8+ T cells from peripheral blood mononuclear cells, taken in the third trimester of pregnancy. These receptor sequences come from a female donor with multiple sclerosis, enrolled in a pregnancy study.

This rearrangement joins TRBV9 to TRBJ2-7; the match to TRBD2 covers 8 bases. The CDR3 is made up of 15 amino acids. Germline trimming cut 4 bases from V and 5 bases from J; bases unmatched to any gene: 11. Germline CDR1 SGDLS, CDR2 YYNGEE. CDR3 in DNA: TGTGCCAGCAGCCCCTCGGGACTAGTACGGGACGAGCAGTACTTC. It yields the protein CASSPSGLVRDEQYF.

V is TRBV6-1 and J is TRBJ2-3; 8 nucleotides match TRBD1. The CDR3 has 14 residues. The germline V gene has CDR1 MNHNS and CDR2 SASEGT. J lost 3 bases, V lost 10 bases, and 9 bases had no gene match. CDR3 sequence reads: CATARTGRTDTQYF. The DNA of the CDR3 is TGTGCCACGGCCAGGACAGGGAGAACAGATACGCAGTATTTT.

The chain recombines TRBV4-3 with TRBJ2-1; 9 nucleotides align to TRBD1. Germline CDR1 reads LGHNA; CDR2 reads YSLEER. V lost 4 bases to trimming and J lost 4 bases; unmatched junction nucleotides: 14. This CDR3 is built from 18 residues. The CDR3 region is CASSRQGTGFEEYNEQFF. CDR3 nucleotide sequence: TGCGCCAGCAGCCGTCAAGGGACAGGGTTTGAGGAATACAATGAGCAGTTCTTC.